These T cell receptor beta chains were read from a single sample in a study of read filtering for tumor transcriptome and immune sequencing. TCRdb itself ran the reads through MiXCR, one entry per CDR3 protein. The table shows approximately 140,000 distinct CDR3 sequences, with under 15% occurring only once. Source material: a population of CD138-negative cells sorted from bone marrow. The receptors stem from a donor aged 40 or over with multiple myeloma. Both conserved end residues are trimmed from each CDR3.

>TRBJ2-7|TRBV6-5
ASSSHLYEQY
>TRBJ1-1|TRBV6-5
ASRKTGIEGEAF
>TRBJ2-7|TRBV5-1
ASSLTGASYEQY
>TRBJ2-5|TRBV29-1
SVALSGGGETQY
>TRBJ2-5|TRBV5-6
ASSNQETQY
>TRBJ2-3|TRBV11-2
ASSSDIRGLAGGTDTQY
>TRBJ1-1|TRBV7-9
ASSLKATGGPEAF
>TRBJ1-2|TRBV18
ASSPRTGSGYT
>TRBJ2-7|TRBV20-1
SANTGFGSYEQY
>TRBJ1-5|TRBV9
ASSPGGEGNQPQH
>TRBJ2-1|TRBV6-5
ASSYSSGRAIYNEQF
>TRBJ2-3|TRBV6-5
ATSARGETDTQY
>TRBJ2-6|TRBV7-3
ASSLKGAGATGANVLT
>TRBJ2-3|TRBV19
ASKTASTDTQY
>TRBJ2-2|TRBV29-1
SVALDRSSALSNTGELF
>TRBJ2-4|TRBV4-3
ASSQGPGTGESAKNIQY
>TRBJ2-1|TRBV18
ASSPRTSNEQF
>TRBJ2-1|TRBV7-8
ASSSRLENYNEQF
>TRBJ2-1|TRBV10-3
AISDPATAGGLDEQF
>TRBJ1-1|TRBV3-1
ASSLREGDAAF
>TRBJ2-3|TRBV7-3
ASSREPGLVTDTQY
>TRBJ1-5|TRBV11-2
ASSSGRGNQPQH
>TRBJ2-1|TRBV20-1
SARDYRGLAGENEQF
>TRBJ2-5|TRBV12-3/TRBV12-4
ASSSGTVNQETQY
>TRBJ1-4|TRBV7-9
ASSFHENEKLF
>TRBJ2-7|TRBV12-3/TRBV12-4
ASSSPGLAGDNEQY
>TRBJ2-7|TRBV5-6
ASSLEVGQGFSLYYEQY
>TRBJ2-1|TRBV6-2/TRBV6-3
ASSHVAGLSSYNEQF
>TRBJ2-7|TRBV19
ASSAGGLIYEQY
>TRBJ1-1|TRBV19
ASINPGTAYEAF
>TRBJ1-2|TRBV11-2
ASSPTTNYGYT
>TRBJ2-1|TRBV4-3
ASSQEGLAGLSSYNEQF
>TRBJ2-1|TRBV10-3
ATRGSNEQF
>TRBJ2-7|TRBV29-1
SVGQSCEQY
>TRBJ2-5|TRBV20-1
SAQVVGMGQTQY
>TRBJ2-1|TRBV5-1
ASSLTDYNEQF
>TRBJ1-1|TRBV27
ASSPTGTGKLPYTF
>TRBJ1-5|TRBV29-1
SVVLTRGQPQH
>TRBJ2-6|TRBV6-2/TRBV6-3
ASLTPGANVLT
>TRBJ2-1|TRBV29-1
SVGGTSGSGPYNEQF
>TRBJ2-7|TRBV6-2/TRBV6-3
ASSSVGGEQY
>TRBJ2-2|TRBV7-2
ASSRDRVRTGELF
>TRBJ2-7|TRBV20-1
SARDRGSMEQY
>TRBJ1-5|TRBV7-2
ASSLGSGQNQPQH
>TRBJ2-1|TRBV5-1
ASSLEREGLTTSYNEQF
>TRBJ1-1|TRBV5-1
ASSLVAGSIAEAF
>TRBJ2-1|TRBV7-9
ATGGAGGPIYNEQF
>TRBJ2-5|TRBV2
AKQTGGLETQY
>TRBJ1-1|TRBV3-1
ASSPSDGREAF
>TRBJ2-2|TRBV29-1
SVDGTGELF
>TRBJ1-5|TRBV28
ASSSGEPQH
>TRBJ2-1|TRBV24-1
ATSDFATGYEQF
>TRBJ2-1|TRBV4-1
ASSPRLAGGEQF
>TRBJ2-7|TRBV6-6
ASSFSGRYYEQY
>TRBJ2-3|TRBV20-1
SALEEGDTQY
>TRBJ2-4|TRBV10-3
AISQTSLAKNIQY
>TRBJ2-7|TRBV4-1
ASSQQHEQY
>TRBJ2-1|TRBV7-9
ASSPRLGPQINNEQF